This T cell receptor (beta chain) was found in a study of cytomegalovirus exposure and HLA in healthy donors. Study results and caveats: First-cohort TCR clusters were later found to tend to co-occur in the 120 validation repertoires. Cytomegalovirus-associated TCR beta chains were listed, numbering roughly 150.

Produced via immunoSEQ multiplex PCR; TCRdb's table is partial and in-frame only. The table records about 250,000 clones, less than 90% of them present only once. Germline values: CDR1 SGHRS, CDR2 YFSETQ. The V gene end was trimmed by 6 bases and the J gene end by 0 bases; junction bases not matched to a gene: 6. This CDR3 is 15 amino acids long. Worth noting for this clone: Its specificity is not known.

The TCR originated in a man between 18 and 29 years old in good health and CMV-seropositive. The chain is built from TRBV5-1 and TRBJ2-1; 7 nucleotides align to TRBD1. The sample comprised PBMCs. DNA for the CDR3: TGCGCCAGCACCGGGACAGTCGGCTCCTACAATGAGCAGTTCTTC. As protein: CASTGTVGSYNEQFF.